The 21 T cell receptor beta chains listed next were all sequenced from one sample in a study of blood T cells in healthy people across ages. With a J-beta primer mix and a sample-barcoded 5' primer, a second PCR ran about 7 to 12 cycles. TCRdb called the 5' RACE reads again in MiXCR, with one record for every CDR3 protein. The top ten hold 20% to 25% of the sample, which has fewer than 2 million distinct CDR3 sequences, approximately 40% seen once. The sequencing sample was made of blood. All receptors come from a human donor in good health.

The chain uses TRBV4-2 and TRBJ2-1, with 15 bases that match TRBD2. Germline-derived CDR1 and CDR2 are LGHNA and YNFKEQ. The length of the CDR3 is 17 residues. The trim removed 3 bases at V and 3 bases at J, leaving 3 bases unmatched. Written as DNA, the CDR3 is TGTGCCAGCAGCCAGGGGACTAGCGGGGGGTTCTACAATGAGCAGTTCTTC. Its translation: CASSQGTSGGFYNEQFF.

The CDR3 sequence is CASSEWGALTWGYTF. As DNA, the CDR3 is TGTGCCAGCAGTGAGTGGGGGGCGCTCACTTGGGGCTACACCTTC. J is TRBJ1-2 and V is TRBV2, with a weak D call TRBD1 (6 bases). Germline V gene lookup returns CDR1 SNHLY and CDR2 FYNNEI. The germline V and J ends were trimmed by 3 bases and 8 bases, with 19 bases remaining between them. CDR3 length: 15 amino acids.

This rearrangement joins TRBV12-3 or TRBV12-4 to TRBJ2-7; tentatively, D is TRBD1 (6 bases). The J call could be wrong; TRBJ2-1 is a better fit for the DNA end. The CDR3 consists of 15 residues. The CDR3, as DNA: TGTGCCAGCAGAAATACCGGGACATCCTCCTACGAGCAGTTCTTC. Its translation: CASRNTGTSSYEQFF.

In its sample, this clonotype was seen a few times. V usage is TRBV6-2 or TRBV6-3 and J usage is TRBJ2-1, with a weak D call TRBD2 (5 bases). This CDR3 contains 15 residues. Germline V gives CDR1 MNHEY, CDR2 SVGEGT. Trimming took off 2 bases at V and 4 bases at J, with 12 bases between the two ends. The CDR3 nucleotides are TGTGCCAGCAGTTACCGAGGGTTGGTTTACAATGAGCAGTTCTTC. Protein sequence: CASSYRGLVYNEQFF.

This chain uses TRBV6-1 with TRBJ1-5; D ambiguous. Germline V gene lookup returns CDR1 MNHNS and CDR2 SASEGT. This CDR3 has 16 amino acids. Trimming took 6 bases from V and 0 from J, leaving 15 bases between them. The CDR3 DNA reads TGTGCCAGCAGCGCTATTCGACGGAATAGCAATCAGCCCCAGCATTTT. It codes for CASSAIRRNSNQPQHF.

This chain uses TRBV11-1 with TRBJ2-1; D is unresolved. With 5 bases removed from V and 6 bases from J, the gap between germline ends came to 14 bases. CDR3 length: 14 residues. The germline V gene has CDR1 SGHAT and CDR2 FQDESV (reference sequence). CDR3 protein: CASSLVPAANEQFF. CDR3 nucleotide sequence: TGTGCCAGCAGCCTCGTACCGGCCGCCAATGAGCAGTTCTTC.

This clonotype was seen a few times. The chain uses TRBV4-3 and TRBJ2-4; no clear D gene. This CDR3 is built from 17 residues. The V end lost 1 base, the J end lost 3 bases, and 16 bases lay between the germline ends. Germline V gene data show CDR1 as LGHNA and CDR2 as YSLEER. CDR3 nucleotides: TGCGCCAGCAGCCAAGGGACCTCGAGGTTGGGCAAAAACATTCAGTACTTC. This gives the protein CASSQGTSRLGKNIQYF.

The chain carries TRBV29-1 and TRBJ1-2, with 7 bases aligning to TRBD1. V gave up 1 base and J gave up 8 bases; unmatched junction bases: 4. The CDR3 extends over 12 amino acids. The V gene's germline CDR1 is SQVTM and CDR2 ANQGSEA. The CDR3 is CSVEVQGKGYTF. Written as DNA, the CDR3 is TGCAGCGTTGAAGTACAGGGGAAGGGCTACACCTTC.

This clonotype was detected only a few times. The rearrangement links TRBV7-6 to TRBJ1-1; D gene uncertain. This CDR3 is built from 17 residues. The V gene lost 5 bases and the J gene lost 5 bases, with 24 bases spanning the gap. Germline loops: CDR1 SGHVS, CDR2 FNYEAQ. CDR3 protein: CASSLISGFGVYTEAFF. CDR3 nucleotides: TGTGCCAGCAGCCTTATTAGCGGGTTCGGGGTATATACTGAAGCTTTCTTT.

This clonotype showed up just a few times. The rearrangement links TRBV12-3 or TRBV12-4 to TRBJ2-5; D is unresolved. The J call is doubtful: the DNA matches TRBJ2-7 better. The CDR3 length is 12 residues. The CDR3: CASRLRNYEQYF. CDR3 bases: TGTGCCAGCAGGCTCCGGAACTACGAGCAGTACTTC.

A few counts support this clonotype. The chain joins TRBV5-1 to TRBJ1-2; 8 bases fit TRBD1. The length of the CDR3 is 18 residues. Germline V gives CDR1 SGHRS, CDR2 YFSETQ. Losses at the gene ends were 0 bases for V and 4 bases for J; bases not matched to a gene: 14. CDR3 protein: CASSLEIGGQEILYGYTF. In DNA form, the CDR3 reads TGCGCCAGCAGCTTGGAAATCGGGGGACAGGAGATCCTCTATGGCTACACCTTC.

This clonotype has only a few counts. CDR3 DNA sequence: TGTGCCAGCAGAGAAACAGGGACCTCTACGCAGTATTTT. It specifies CASRETGTSTQYF. The chain couples TRBV7-2 to TRBJ2-3; D is possibly TRBD1 (6 bases). This CDR3 spans 13 amino acids. The germline gives CDR1 SGHTA, CDR2 FQGNSA. V lost 6 bases and J 8 bases, leaving 15 bases between the germline ends.

The chain joins TRBV20-1 to TRBJ2-1; the D is unclear. CDR3 length: 11 residues. Germline V gene lookup returns CDR1 DFQATT and CDR2 SNEGSKA (reference sequence). V was pared by 3 bases and J by 9 bases, with 9 bases between. The CDR3 coding sequence is TGCAGTGCTAGTCTATTTGGTGAGCAGTTCTTC. Its protein product is CSASLFGEQFF.

The table lists this clonotype with a few counts. The chain is built from TRBV10-3 and TRBJ1-5; the D gene is possibly TRBD1 (5 bases). The V end lost 0 bases, the J end lost 6 bases, and 12 bases lay between the germline ends. The CDR3 sequence is 15 residues long. Germline V CDR1 and CDR2: ENHRY, SYGVKD. CDR3 DNA: TGTGCCATCAGTGAGTCAGGAGGGGATGTTCAGCCCCAGCATTTT. Translation gives CAISESGGDVQPQHF.

This sequence joins TRBV20-1 and TRBJ2-5; D is perhaps TRBD1 (6 bases). The tail of the sequence fits TRBJ2-7 better, so the J call may be wrong. Germline V gene data show CDR1 as DFQATT and CDR2 as SNEGSKA (reference sequence). The length of the CDR3 is 11 residues. CDR3 residues: CSAQKGVEQYF. The CDR3 DNA reads TGCAGTGCCCAAAAGGGGGTCGAGCAGTACTTC.

This clonotype was observed once. This chain uses TRBV28 with TRBJ1-1; tentatively, D is TRBD1 (6 bases). Trimming stripped 4 bases from V and 9 bases from J, with 27 bases between. The CDR3 length is 17 residues. From germline, CDR1 is MDHEN and CDR2 SYDVKM. CDR3 DNA: TGTGCCAGCAGTTCACCAGGGGCTGGGGGTCAGGAGGACAAAGCTTTCTTT. Translated: CASSSPGAGGQEDKAFF.

The rearrangement uses TRBV5-6 and TRBJ2-3; D might be TRBD2 (6 bases). V was pared by 4 bases and J by 3 bases, with 21 bases between. Germline-derived CDR1 and CDR2 are SGHDT and YYEEEE. The CDR3 consists of 17 residues. CDR3 DNA: TGTGCCAGCAGCATATATTCGGCGGGGCTCTGGACAGATACGCAGTATTTT. It is translated as CASSIYSAGLWTDTQYF.

V usage is TRBV21-1 and J usage is TRBJ2-3. TRBV21-1 is recorded as a pseudogene. The CDR3 totals 14 residues. The CDR3: CASSKYLSRVTQYF. DNA for the CDR3: TGTGCCAGCAGCAAGTACCTATCCAGAGTCACGCAGTATTTT.

On this clonotype itself: A much larger clonotype is one base distant, so this may be a read error. V and J are TRBV7-2 and TRBJ2-3; 8 bases are shared with TRBD2. After removal of 0 bases from V and 4 bases from J, the junction contained 9 bases not matched to a gene. Looked up from germline, CDR1 is SGHTA and CDR2 is FQGNSA. The CDR3 extends over 17 amino acids. The CDR3 spells CASSLARTATSADTQYF. CDR3 coding DNA: TGTGCCAGCAGCTTAGCGCGAACTGCGACTAGCGCAGATACGCAGTATTTT.

The genes are TRBV7-9 and TRBJ2-5, with D hard to call. The germline CDR1 and CDR2 sequences are SEHNR and FQNEAQ (reference sequence). The CDR3 totals 13 residues. V was pared by 3 bases and J by 5 bases, with 10 bases between. The CDR3 loop is CASSLEQMETQYF. In nucleotides, the CDR3 is TGTGCCAGCAGCTTGGAGCAAATGGAGACCCAGTACTTC.

J is TRBJ1-1 and V is TRBV12-3 or TRBV12-4; weak D call: TRBD1 (5 bases). V dropped 2 bases and J dropped 5 bases, with 12 bases sitting between them. CDR3 length: 14 amino acids. CDR3 nucleotide sequence: TGTGCCAGCAGTTTAATTGGGGGGGAGACTGAAGCTTTCTTT. Translating it yields CASSLIGGETEAFF.